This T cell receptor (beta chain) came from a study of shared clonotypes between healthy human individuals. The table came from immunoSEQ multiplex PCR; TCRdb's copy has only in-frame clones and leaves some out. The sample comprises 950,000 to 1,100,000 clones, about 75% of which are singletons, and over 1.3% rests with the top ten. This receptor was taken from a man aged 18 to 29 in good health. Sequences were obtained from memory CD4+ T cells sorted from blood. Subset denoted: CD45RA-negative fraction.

In nucleotides, the CDR3 is TGTGCCAGCAGCGCCGACGAGTTTAGCACAGATACGCAGTATTTT. Its protein product is CASSADEFSTDTQYF. V usage is TRBV7-2 and J usage is TRBJ2-3; no clear D. V shed 5 bases and J shed 0 bases, with 12 bases lying between them. The CDR3 length is 15 residues. Germline CDR1 SGHTA, CDR2 FQGNSA.